This T cell receptor (beta chain) emerged from a study of blood T cells in healthy people across ages. Study-level results: Unsorted PBMCs ruled out conclusive naive versus antigen-experienced comparison. Per-million-T-cell TCR beta diversity fell roughly linearly with age.

CDR3 length: 15 amino acids. From germline, CDR1 is MNHEY and CDR2 SVGAGI. Regarding this clonotype: Its cognate antigen is unknown.

It was with a sample-barcoded 5' primer and a J-beta primer mix that a second PCR of roughly 7 to 12 cycles was run. TCRdb re-analysed the 5' RACE reads in MiXCR, keeping a single row per CDR3 protein. The sample contains hundreds of thousands of distinct CDR3 sequences, over 45% of which appear only once. The receptor was isolated from an older woman in good health. The specimen was blood. The chain combines TRBV6-5 with TRBJ2-4; TRBD1 might be the D (5 bases). Judging by the DNA end, TRBJ2-7 fits better; the J call may be wrong. In DNA, the CDR3 is TGTGCCAGCAAAATCGGTCAGGGCAACACCTACGAGCAGTACTTC. This codes for CASKIGQGNTYEQYF.